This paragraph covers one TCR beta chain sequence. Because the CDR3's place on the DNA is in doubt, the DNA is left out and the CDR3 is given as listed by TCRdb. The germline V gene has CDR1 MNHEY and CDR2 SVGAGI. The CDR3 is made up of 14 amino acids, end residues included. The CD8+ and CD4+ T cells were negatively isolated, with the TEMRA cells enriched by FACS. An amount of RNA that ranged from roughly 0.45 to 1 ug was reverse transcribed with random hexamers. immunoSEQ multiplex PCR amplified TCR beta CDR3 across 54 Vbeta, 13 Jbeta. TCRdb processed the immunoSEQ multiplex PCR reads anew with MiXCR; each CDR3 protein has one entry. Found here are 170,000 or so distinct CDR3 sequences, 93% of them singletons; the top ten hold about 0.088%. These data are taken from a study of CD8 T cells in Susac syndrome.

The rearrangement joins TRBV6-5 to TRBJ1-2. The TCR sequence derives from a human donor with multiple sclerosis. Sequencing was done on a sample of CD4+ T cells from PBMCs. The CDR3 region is CASSFLAGEGGYTF.